One sample yielded the 21 T cell receptor beta chains listed below, sequenced in a study of beta chain features in type 1 diabetes. Since all of the isolated RNA was reverse transcribed, expressed TCRB transcripts were what got sequenced. The data were produced by immunoSEQ multiplex PCR, yet TCRdb's version contains in-frame clones alone and is incomplete. The table has hundreds of thousands of clones, about 14% seen once. Sequenced material: naive CD4+ T cells from blood. Source of these receptors: a man younger than 30 in good health.

V is TRBV5-4 and J is TRBJ2-7; TRBD1 is a possible D gene (5 bases). CDR3 length equals 14 residues. V dropped 4 bases and J dropped 3 bases, with 14 bases sitting between them. Looked up from germline, CDR1 is SGHNT and CDR2 is YYREEE (reference sequence). CDR3 in amino acids: CASSLAQGGYEQYF. In DNA form, the CDR3 reads TGTGCCAGCAGCCTGGCGCAGGGCGGCTACGAGCAGTACTTC.

The chain recombines TRBV12-5 with TRBJ2-1, with D possibly matching TRBD1 (6 bases). Germline CDR1 and CDR2: LGHNT and FRNRAP. V lost 0 bases, J lost 1 base, and 13 bases lay in between. The CDR3 loop spans 17 amino acids. The CDR3 DNA reads as TGTGCTAGTGGTTTGGTACTGACAGGCCGATCCTACAATGAGCAGTTCTTC. This gives the protein CASGLVLTGRSYNEQFF. Full variable domain (outside the CDR3, taken from reference TRBV12-5 and TRBJ2-1): DARVTQTPRHKVTEMGQEVTMRCQPILGHNTVFWYRQTMMQGLELLAYFRNRAPLDDSGMPKDRFSAEMPDATLATLKIQPSEPRDSAVYFCASGLVLTGRSYNEQFFGPGTRLTVL.

V and J are TRBV19 and TRBJ2-7; D uncertain. CDR1 LNHDA and CDR2 SQIVND come from the germline V gene (reference sequence). V was shortened by 1 base and J by 2 bases, with 9 bases between the two germline ends. The CDR3 sequence is 14 residues long. CDR3 bases: TGTGCCAGTAGTATAGCCGGGCAGACCTACGAGCAGTACTTC. This encodes CASSIAGQTYEQYF.

The sample holds a few counts of this clone. The chain recombines TRBV6-1 with TRBJ1-5; possible D gene TRBD1, 5 bases. CDR1 MNHNS and CDR2 SASEGT come from the germline V gene. Trimming cost V 2 bases and J 1 base, with 9 bases left between them. The CDR3 totals 15 residues. The CDR3 bases are TGTGCCAGCAGTGAAAATAGGGGAAGCAATCAGCCCCAGCATTTT. Protein sequence: CASSENRGSNQPQHF.

The chain joins TRBV5-1 to TRBJ2-2; TRBD1 matches 7 bases. Germline values: CDR1 SGHRS, CDR2 YFSETQ. The J segment lost 3 bases and the V segment lost 4 bases, leaving 6 bases of the junction unmatched. The CDR3 totals 15 residues. Here the CDR3 reads CASSLRQGYTGELFF. CDR3 nucleotide sequence: TGCGCCAGCAGCCTGAGACAGGGTTACACCGGGGAGCTGTTTTTT.

This clone was counted only a few times. The rearrangement uses TRBV5-5 and TRBJ1-1; D remains ambiguous. This CDR3 has 14 amino acids. The V gene's germline CDR1 is SGHKS and CDR2 YYEKEE (reference sequence). V dropped 0 bases and J dropped 0 bases, with 6 bases sitting between them. This CDR3 reads CASSLGAVNTEAFF. CDR3 DNA: TGTGCCAGCAGCTTGGGCGCCGTGAACACTGAAGCTTTCTTT.

This sequence joins TRBV29-1 and TRBJ2-3; TRBD2 is a possible D gene (5 bases). The CDR3 contains 11 residues. Between the trimmed V and J ends, which lost 5 bases and 7 bases, there was a span of 10 bases. The germline V gene has CDR1 SQVTM and CDR2 ANQGSEA. CDR3 loop: CSVSTGNTQYF. Here the CDR3 DNA reads TGCAGCGTTTCCACCGGGAATACGCAGTATTTT.

This clone was recorded a few times. DNA of the CDR3: TGTGCCAGCAGTCCACAGGGGAATGAGCAGTTCTTC. This sequence encodes CASSPQGNEQFF. The gene calls are TRBV2 and TRBJ2-1; 7 bases match TRBD1. The CDR3 runs to 12 residues. Germline CDR1 and CDR2: SNHLY and FYNNEI. V lost 5 bases to trimming and J lost 7 bases; unmatched junction nucleotides: 2. The whole variable domain, remainder taken from reference TRBV2 and TRBJ2-1, is EPEVTQTPSHQVTQMGQEVILRCVPISNHLYFYWYRQILGQKVEFLVSFYNNEISEKSEIFDDQFSVERPDGSNFTLKIRSTKLEDSAMYFCASSPQGNEQFFGPGTRLTVL.

The V gene is TRBV18, the J gene TRBJ1-1; D is unresolved. Germline CDR1 reads KGHSH; CDR2 reads LQKENI. CDR3 length: 14 amino acids. The ends were cut back, 2 bases at V and 4 bases at J, with 11 bases in the middle. The CDR3 DNA follows: TGTGCCAGCTCACCATCGGGGTGGGGCACTGAAGCTTTCTTT. Its translation is CASSPSGWGTEAFF. Drawing the rest from reference TRBV18 and TRBJ1-1, the complete variable domain is NAGVMQNPRHLVRRRGQEARLRCSPMKGHSHVYWYRQLPEEGLKFMVYLQKENIIDESGMPKERFSAEFPKEGPSILRIQQVVRGDSAAYFCASSPSGWGTEAFFGQGTRLTVV.

This chain links TRBV4-2 with TRBJ2-3; 8 bases match TRBD2. V lost 6 bases to trimming and J lost 6 bases; unmatched junction nucleotides: 8. This CDR3 spans 14 amino acids. Germline-derived CDR1 and CDR2 are LGHNA and YNFKEQ. The CDR3 nucleotides read TGTGCCAGCAGAAGGACTAGCTCGCCTGATACGCAGTATTTT. Its protein is CASRRTSSPDTQYF.

This chain joins TRBV18 and TRBJ1-1, with TRBD1 identical over 9 bases. After removal of 6 bases from V and 5 bases from J, the junction contained 7 bases not matched to a gene. Germline loops: CDR1 KGHSH, CDR2 LQKENI. The CDR3 is 14 residues long. CDR3 DNA: TGTGCCAGCTCCCCGGACAGGGGCTTAACTGAAGCTTTCTTT. This gives the protein CASSPDRGLTEAFF.

This clone was counted a few times. This chain connects TRBV7-9 to TRBJ2-1; 7 bases match TRBD2. Germline trimming cut 5 bases from V and 6 bases from J; bases unmatched to any gene: 10. CDR1 SEHNR and CDR2 FQNEAQ come from the germline V gene (reference sequence). CDR3 size: 15 residues. In DNA, the CDR3 is TGTGCCAGCAGCCCCGGGGGGACCCGCGGCAATGAGCAGTTCTTC. It codes for CASSPGGTRGNEQFF.

The V and J genes are TRBV4-3 and TRBJ2-3; D tentatively reads TRBD1 or TRBD2 (5 bases each). The CDR3 contains 19 residues. Germline assignment: CDR1 LGHNA and CDR2 YSLEER. Trimming removed 0 bases from V and 1 base from J, with 20 bases in between. The DNA of the CDR3 is TGCGCCAGCAGCCAAGATTGGGGAGCAGGGAAGGCTGGCACAGATACGCAGTATTTT. Protein product: CASSQDWGAGKAGTDTQYF.

The CDR3 protein is CASSLGPDRVFNEQFF. In DNA form, the CDR3 reads TGCGCCAGCAGCTTGGGGCCCGACAGGGTTTTCAATGAGCAGTTCTTC. This chain uses TRBV5-1 with TRBJ2-1, with TRBD1 matching over 7 bases. The CDR3 is made up of 16 amino acids. Looked up from germline, CDR1 is SGHRS and CDR2 is YFSETQ. Unmatched junction bases numbered 9, after V lost 0 bases and J lost 6 bases.

The rearrangement joins TRBV30 to TRBJ1-2, with unresolved D. CDR3 length equals 12 residues. Germline assignment: CDR1 GTSNPN and CDR2 SVGIG (reference sequence). The germline V and J ends were trimmed by 2 bases and 1 base, with 5 bases remaining between them. CDR3 bases: TGTGCCTGGAGTCTCAGTAACTATGGCTACACCTTC. Translating gives CAWSLSNYGYTF.

The chain combines TRBV2 with TRBJ1-5; D not certain. The ends were cut back, 8 bases at V and 0 bases at J, with 5 bases in the middle. Germline V gene sequence: CDR1 SNHLY, CDR2 FYNNEI. This CDR3 region has 12 residues. In DNA form, the CDR3 reads TGTGCCAGCGGTAATAGCAATCAGCCCCAGCATTTT. Translating it yields CASGNSNQPQHF.

This clone was picked up a small number of times. J is TRBJ2-5 and V is TRBV15; TRBD2 matches 10 bases. Germline V gene sequence: CDR1 LNHNV, CDR2 YYDKDF (reference sequence). With 3 bases clipped from V and 0 bases from J, the junction kept 13 bases outside the gene matches. This CDR3 has 19 residues. CDR3 loop: CATSSRPPTSGEYQETQYF. DNA for the CDR3: TGTGCCACCAGCAGCCGCCCCCCTACTAGCGGGGAGTACCAAGAGACCCAGTACTTC.

In its sample, this clone was seen a few times. This sequence joins TRBV5-1 and TRBJ2-7; D gene uncertain. Per the germline V gene, CDR1 is SGHRS and CDR2 is YFSETQ. Trimming left V 4 bases short and J 3 bases short, with 23 bases between. The CDR3 consists of 17 residues. The CDR3 DNA sequence: TGCGCCAGCAGCCTCCCTCTGCGGATTGAAGTCCTCTACGAGCAGTACTTC. This gives the protein CASSLPLRIEVLYEQYF.

The V and J genes are TRBV6-5 and TRBJ2-7; 8 bases fit TRBD1. CDR3 length equals 14 residues. Germline trimming cut 6 bases from V and 2 bases from J; bases unmatched to any gene: 6. In germline, CDR1 is MNHEY, CDR2 SVGAGI. The CDR3 protein is CASRGDRKAYEQYF. For the CDR3, the DNA is TGTGCCAGCAGAGGGGACAGGAAAGCCTACGAGCAGTACTTC.

This clone was detected many times. The rearrangement links TRBV14 to TRBJ2-1; 10 nucleotides align to TRBD2. J was trimmed by 14 bases and V by 4 bases; bases with no gene match: 8. CDR1 and CDR2 (germline): SGHDN, FVKESK. This CDR3 spans 13 amino acids. CDR3 bases: TGTGCCAGCAGCCCCACTAGCGGGGTCGCCGAGTTCTTC. Its protein product is CASSPTSGVAEFF.

This clone has just a few counts. The chain joins TRBV4-2 to TRBJ1-4, with D perhaps matching TRBD1 (5 bases). Trimming took 1 base from V and 3 from J, leaving 6 bases between them. The CDR3 runs to 14 residues. Germline values: CDR1 LGHNA, CDR2 YNFKEQ. CDR3 loop: CASSQGQSNEKLFF. The DNA for the CDR3 is TGTGCCAGCAGCCAAGGACAGTCTAATGAAAAACTGTTTTTT.